Listed below are T cell receptor beta chains from one sample, sequenced in a study of cytomegalovirus exposure and HLA in healthy donors. Here immunoSEQ multiplex PCR was the method, and the copy in TCRdb shows in-frame clones only, minus some. In the table there are roughly 250,000 clones, around two thirds of which are singletons. Sample: PBMCs. Receptors were obtained from a female donor in good health and CMV-seronegative. The CDR3 runs from the conserved cysteine through the conserved F or W. Fields, in order: V gene, D gene, CDR3 length, J gene, clone size, CDR3 DNA, CDR3 protein. The D gene is left open where the match is weak. The listing skips clone size in some rows; elsewhere it reads once, few, many or a size class.

V: TRBV2
D: TRBD1
length: 15
J: TRBJ1-5
size: NA
DNA: TGTGCCAGCAGTGCGGGGACAGGGGTAAACCAGCCCCAGCATTTT
CDR3: CASSAGTGVNQPQHF

V: TRBV4-2
D: TRBD2
length: 19
J: TRBJ2-3
size: NA
DNA: TGTGCCAGCAGCCAAGATAAGGGGAGACTAGCGGGGAGCACAGATACGCAGTATTTT
CDR3: CASSQDKGRLAGSTDTQYF

V: TRBV19
D: NA
length: 14
J: TRBJ2-1
size: NA
DNA: TGTGCCAGTAGTATCAGGGGCTCCTACAATGAGCAGTTCTTC
CDR3: CASSIRGSYNEQFF

V: TRBV7-2
D: NA
length: 16
J: TRBJ2-1
size: NA
DNA: TGTGCCAGCACCCCTAGCTTAGCAACTAGTTCCGGTGAGCAGTTCTTC
CDR3: CASTPSLATSSGEQFF

V: TRBV28
D: NA
length: 14
J: TRBJ2-1
size: NA
DNA: TGTGCCAGCAGCCCGGGACAAGGGGCCAGCGAGCAGTTCTTC
CDR3: CASSPGQGASEQFF

V: TRBV7-9
D: TRBD1
length: 14
J: TRBJ2-2
size: NA
DNA: TGTGCCAGCAGCTCGGGACAGGGAATCGGGGAGCTGTTTTTT
CDR3: CASSSGQGIGELFF

V: TRBV28
D: TRBD1
length: 15
J: TRBJ2-1
size: few
DNA: TGTGCCAGCAGTTGGACAGGGGCACGCTTGAATGAGCAGTTCTTC
CDR3: CASSWTGARLNEQFF

V: TRBV18
D: NA
length: 13
J: TRBJ1-4
size: NA
DNA: TGTGCCAGCTCACCGGGGCTTAATGAAAAACTGTTTTTT
CDR3: CASSPGLNEKLFF

V: TRBV27
D: NA
length: 13
J: TRBJ2-3
size: NA
DNA: TGTGCCAGCAGTATCCCAGGGACACAGGGGCAGTATTTT
CDR3: CASSIPGTQGQYF

V: TRBV15
D: TRBD2
length: 16
J: TRBJ2-1
size: NA
DNA: TGTGCCACCAGCAGCGGGGGACTAGCGATCGCTGATGAGCAGTTCTTC
CDR3: CATSSGGLAIADEQFF

V: TRBV27
D: NA
length: 11
J: TRBJ1-2
size: NA
DNA: TGTGCCAGCAGGGACAGCTATGGCTACACCTTC
CDR3: CASRDSYGYTF

V: TRBV5-3
D: NA
length: 14
J: TRBJ1-6
size: NA
DNA: TGTGCCAGAAGCTCGGGGTCGGCGGATTCACCCCTCCACTTT
CDR3: CARSSGSADSPLHF

V: TRBV4-1
D: NA
length: 15
J: TRBJ2-2
size: NA
DNA: TGCGCCAGCAGCCAAGATCGTGGAACGGGGTGGGAGCTGTTTTTT
CDR3: CASSQDRGTGWELFF

V: TRBV5-1
D: NA
length: 14
J: TRBJ2-7
size: NA
DNA: TGCGCCAGCAGCTTGATGCCAGGGGAGGGCGAGCAGTACTTC
CDR3: CASSLMPGEGEQYF

V: TRBV15
D: TRBD1
length: 16
J: TRBJ2-2
size: NA
DNA: TGTGCCACCAGCAGAGATCAGGAACAGGGGGCCGGGGAGCTGTTTTTT
CDR3: CATSRDQEQGAGELFF

V: TRBV29-1
D: TRBD2
length: 16
J: TRBJ2-3
size: NA
DNA: TGCAGCGTTGAAGATCAGCTTGGGAGGGGCACAGATACGCAGTATTTT
CDR3: CSVEDQLGRGTDTQYF

V: TRBV5-1
D: TRBD2
length: 15
J: TRBJ2-7
size: few
DNA: TGCGCCAGCAGCACAACTAGCGGACCCATCTACGAGCAGTACTTC
CDR3: CASSTTSGPIYEQYF

V: TRBV15
D: NA
length: 16
J: TRBJ1-1
size: NA
DNA: TGTGCCACCAGCAGAGATTATTCAGGGGCTAACACTGAAGCTTTCTTT
CDR3: CATSRDYSGANTEAFF

V: TRBV11-3
D: TRBD2
length: 15
J: TRBJ2-5
size: NA
DNA: TGTGCCAGCAGCTTAGGGGGCGGGGGTCAAGAGACCCAGTACTTC
CDR3: CASSLGGGGQETQYF

V: TRBV7-6
D: TRBD1
length: 13
J: TRBJ1-2
size: NA
DNA: TGTGCCAGCAGTGACACAGGGGTTAGTGGCTACACCTTC
CDR3: CASSDTGVSGYTF

V: TRBV7-7
D: NA
length: 13
J: TRBJ2-1
size: NA
DNA: TGTGCTAGCAGCTTAGGGACAAACGGTGAGCAGTTCTTC
CDR3: CASSLGTNGEQFF

V: TRBV7-2
D: TRBD2
length: 16
J: TRBJ2-2
size: NA
DNA: TGTGCCAGCAGCACCGAAAGCGGGAGGTTTGACGGGGAGCTGTTTTTT
CDR3: CASSTESGRFDGELFF

V: TRBV28
D: NA
length: 15
J: TRBJ1-5
size: NA
DNA: TGTGCCAGCAGTTCTATATATTATAGCAATCAGCCCCAGCATTTT
CDR3: CASSSIYYSNQPQHF

V: TRBV11-3
D: NA
length: 13
J: TRBJ2-7
size: NA
DNA: TGTGCCAGCAGCCCCGGAGGAGTGTACGAGCAGTACTTC
CDR3: CASSPGGVYEQYF

V: TRBV5-6
D: TRBD2
length: 13
J: TRBJ2-7
size: few
DNA: TGTGCCAGCAGTGGGGGGGGGATTTACGAGCAGTACTTC
CDR3: CASSGGGIYEQYF